This entry lists 2 T cell receptor beta chains sequenced from one sample in a study of tumor-infiltrating lymphocytes in localized non-small cell lung cancer. Only in-frame clones appear in the TCRdb table, and some are missing; sequencing was by immunoSEQ multiplex PCR. The sample lists fewer than 8,500 clones, about 67% occurring once. The specimen was lung tumor tissue. The source of these receptors is a human donor with non-small cell lung cancer.

The chain joins TRBV18 to TRBJ2-7; D perhaps matches TRBD1 (6 bases). The germline CDR1 and CDR2 sequences are KGHSH and LQKENI. The CDR3 is 13 residues long. Trimming cost V 2 bases and J 3 bases, with 8 bases left between them. CDR3 coding DNA: TGTGCCAGCTCACCATCCAGGGGCTACGAGCAGTACGTC. This translates into CASSPSRGYEQYV.

The CDR3 spells CASSLVLNQPQHF. The CDR3 nucleotides read TGTGCCAGCAGTTTGGTTCTTAATCAGCCCCAGCATTTT. V is TRBV27 and J is TRBJ1-5, with D unclear. The CDR3 contains 13 residues. The ends were cut back, 3 bases at V and 4 bases at J, with 7 bases in the middle. CDR1 is MNHEY and CDR2 is SMNVEV in the germline V gene (reference sequence).